The 27 T cell receptor beta chains listed next were all sequenced from one sample in a study of OX40 agonist ivuxolimab in advanced cancers. Sequenced by immunoSEQ multiplex PCR; TCRdb stores in-frame clones only, minus some. This table holds roughly 86,000 clones, roughly 90% found once. Sequencing used CD4+ or CD8+ T cells sorted from blood, obtained in a trial of the OX40 agonist ivuxolimab. The receptors were sampled from an adult with an advanced solid tumor such as melanoma, head and neck, liver or kidney cancer.

The V and J genes are TRBV7-3 and TRBJ2-2; TRBD2 agrees at 10 bases. There are 16 residues in the CDR3. CDR1 is SGHTA and CDR2 is FQGTGA in the germline V gene. The V segment lost 8 bases and the J segment 2 bases; nucleotides outside the gene matches: 8. CDR3 nucleotides: TGTGCCAGCTCCGGAGGACTAGCGGAAAACACCGGGGAGCTGTTTTTT. It is translated as CASSGGLAENTGELFF.

The chain combines TRBV28 with TRBJ1-4, with D hard to call. V was shortened by 4 bases and J by 6 bases, with 6 bases between the two germline ends. This CDR3 has 12 residues. Germline CDR1 reads MDHEN; CDR2 reads SYDVKM. CDR3 sequence reads: CASSSWDEKLFF. CDR3 nucleotide sequence: TGTGCCAGCAGTTCATGGGATGAAAAACTGTTTTTT.

This chain joins TRBV7-2 and TRBJ2-7; possible D gene TRBD1, 6 bases. The V and J ends lost 5 bases and 4 bases respectively, with 21 bases between them. CDR3 size: 16 residues. The germline V gene has CDR1 SGHTA and CDR2 FQGNSA. DNA of the CDR3: TGTGCCAGCAGCCAAGCGACAGGTATGACCGAATACGAGCAGTACTTC. Translation gives CASSQATGMTEYEQYF.

J is TRBJ1-1 and V is TRBV7-9, with 7 nucleotides matching TRBD1. The CDR3 spans 15 residues. CDR1 SEHNR and CDR2 FQNEAQ come from the germline V gene (reference sequence). The V segment lost 4 bases and the J segment 4 bases; nucleotides outside the gene matches: 9. The CDR3 loop reads CASSSQGGAGTEAFF. The DNA for the CDR3 is TGTGCCAGCAGCTCACAAGGGGGCGCAGGCACTGAAGCTTTCTTT.

The rearrangement joins TRBV28 to TRBJ1-5; a possible D gene is TRBD1 (5 bases). V was clipped by 5 bases and J by 0 bases, with 17 bases between them. Looked up from germline, CDR1 is MDHEN and CDR2 is SYDVKM. The CDR3 totals 17 residues. The CDR3 nucleotides are TGTGCCAGCAGTCCCGGGGGAACCGGCTATAGCAATCAGCCCCAGCATTTT. The encoded protein is CASSPGGTGYSNQPQHF.

CDR3 DNA sequence: TGTGCCAGCAGTTCCCCATCGGAGGGTGAAAAACTGTTTTTT. This sequence encodes CASSSPSEGEKLFF. This chain joins TRBV7-6 and TRBJ1-4; D remains ambiguous. The CDR3 runs to 14 residues. Germline assignment: CDR1 SGHVS and CDR2 FNYEAQ. V shed 6 bases and J shed 7 bases, with 15 bases lying between them.

The rearrangement uses TRBV2 and TRBJ2-7; D not resolved. Per germline, CDR1 SNHLY and CDR2 FYNNEI. CDR3 length: 12 amino acids. V was shortened by 2 bases and J by 10 bases, with 12 bases between the two germline ends. DNA for the CDR3: TGTGCCAGCAGTGAAAGCCCGGGCAGACAGTACTTC. This encodes CASSESPGRQYF.

V usage is TRBV6-5 and J usage is TRBJ2-7; TRBD2 is a possible D gene (6 bases). CDR1 is MNHEY, CDR2 SVGAGI, per germline. CDR3 length equals 15 residues. Trimming left V 4 bases short and J 7 bases short, with 20 bases between. The CDR3 is CASSSPSVRAREQYF. In nucleotides, the CDR3 is TGTGCCAGCAGTTCGCCTAGCGTACGAGCCCGGGAGCAGTACTTC.

The rearrangement uses TRBV19 and TRBJ2-6, with D possibly being TRBD1 (5 bases). The length of the CDR3 is 16 residues. Trimming removed 4 bases at V and 0 bases at J, with 10 bases between. Germline lookup yields CDR1 LNHDA and CDR2 SQIVND (reference sequence). The CDR3 reads CASSTHRTSGANVLTF. In DNA, the CDR3 is TGTGCCAGTAGTACCCACAGGACCTCTGGGGCCAACGTCCTGACTTTC.

In this sample, this clone turned up a few times. The chain recombines TRBV5-4 with TRBJ1-1; D is unclear. Per germline, CDR1 SGHNT and CDR2 YYREEE (reference sequence). Trimming left V 2 bases short and J 1 base short, with 9 bases between. This CDR3 contains 14 residues. The CDR3 DNA is TGTGCCAGCAGCTTAGGCTGGCCGAACACTGAAGCTTTCTTT. Its translation is CASSLGWPNTEAFF.

This chain uses TRBV7-9 with TRBJ2-1; D might be TRBD1 or TRBD2, each matching 5 bases. Trimming pared 1 base from V and 4 bases from J, leaving 20 bases between. The CDR3 totals 18 residues. Germline CDR1 SEHNR, CDR2 FQNEAQ (reference sequence). CDR3: CASSLVSGGTSIYNEQFF. The CDR3 DNA follows: TGTGCCAGCAGCTTAGTCTCGGGTGGGACCTCCATATACAATGAGCAGTTCTTC.

The chain uses TRBV19 and TRBJ1-1, with 7 bases identical to TRBD1. Germline CDR1 reads LNHDA; CDR2 reads SQIVND (reference sequence). The CDR3 contains 16 residues. After removal of 1 base from V and 1 base from J, the junction contained 6 bases not matched to a gene. The CDR3 sequence is CASSIGGTAKNTEAFF. The CDR3 coding sequence is TGTGCCAGTAGTATAGGAGGGACAGCAAAGAACACTGAAGCTTTCTTT.

V usage is TRBV6-1 and J usage is TRBJ2-5; TRBD1 matches at 7 bases. The CDR3 covers 13 residues. V trimming: 5 bases; J trimming: 2 bases; junction bases outside the gene matches: 2. The germline CDR1 and CDR2 sequences are MNHNS and SASEGT. The CDR3 region is CASSRTGQETQYF. CDR3 sequence (DNA): TGTGCCAGCAGTAGGACAGGACAAGAGACCCAGTACTTC.

The genes are TRBV4-2 and TRBJ2-3; maybe TRBD2 (5 bases). V lost 0 bases to trimming and J lost 4 bases, with 14 bases between them. This CDR3 region has 16 residues. In germline, CDR1 is LGHNA, CDR2 YNFKEQ. The CDR3 nucleotides are TGTGCCAGCAGCCAAGATCTAGCAGTCACTTCAGATACGCAGTATTTT. This sequence encodes CASSQDLAVTSDTQYF.

V gene TRBV2 combines with J gene TRBJ2-2; D uncertain. V shed 7 bases and J shed 0 bases, with 6 bases lying between them. The length of the CDR3 is 13 residues. Germline CDR1 reads SNHLY; CDR2 reads FYNNEI. For the CDR3, the DNA is TGTGCCAGCAAGGGATCGAACACCGGGGAGCTGTTTTTT. Protein sequence: CASKGSNTGELFF.

The V gene is TRBV29-1, the J gene TRBJ2-7; D gene unclear. V lost 6 bases and J 3 bases, leaving 9 bases between the germline ends. Germline CDR1 and CDR2: SQVTM and ANQGSEA. CDR3 length equals 11 residues. The CDR3 DNA follows: TGCAGCGTAAAGGCAGGCTACGAGCAGTACTTC. Its protein is CSVKAGYEQYF.

The V and J genes are TRBV7-3 and TRBJ2-2; tentatively, D is TRBD2 (5 bases). This CDR3 has 15 amino acids. The V end was cut by 5 bases, the J end by 4 bases, with 14 bases between. Germline values: CDR1 SGHTA, CDR2 FQGTGA. For the CDR3, the DNA is TGTGCCAGCAGCCAAGTCTCTAGCTTCACCGGGGAGCTGTTTTTT. As protein: CASSQVSSFTGELFF.

The CDR3 region has the DNA TGCGCCAGCAGCGTTGGACGGACAGCTGGAAACACCATATATTTT. This sequence encodes CASSVGRTAGNTIYF. The V call is TRBV5-1, the J call TRBJ1-3; D is possibly TRBD1 (6 bases). The CDR3 totals 15 residues. V lost 4 bases to trimming and J lost 2 bases, with 13 bases between them. Germline CDR1 reads SGHRS; CDR2 reads YFSETQ.

The rearrangement links TRBV18 to TRBJ2-1; unclear D gene. Germline loops: CDR1 KGHSH, CDR2 LQKENI. The CDR3 sequence is 13 residues long. The V end was cut by 3 bases, the J end by 5 bases, with 8 bases between. This chain's CDR3 is CASSPGQNNEQFF. CDR3 bases: TGTGCCAGCTCACCCGGGCAGAACAATGAGCAGTTCTTC.

V and J are TRBV19 and TRBJ1-2; 9 positions agree with TRBD1. This CDR3 is built from 15 residues. The J segment lost 4 bases and the V segment lost 5 bases, leaving 8 bases of the junction unmatched. Germline CDR1 and CDR2: LNHDA and SQIVND (reference sequence). CDR3 sequence (DNA): TGTGCCAGTAGTTTCACTACAGGGGGCTTCTATGGCTACACCTTC. This sequence encodes CASSFTTGGFYGYTF.

The chain's CDR3 is CASSLGAGGLIEKLFF. As DNA, the CDR3 is TGCGCCAGCAGCTTGGGGGCCGGGGGGCTCATTGAAAAACTGTTTTTT. The J gene is TRBJ1-4, the V gene TRBV5-1; tentatively, D is TRBD1 (6 bases). This CDR3 comprises 16 residues. Trimming stripped 0 bases from V and 7 bases from J, with 16 bases between. Per the germline V gene, CDR1 is SGHRS and CDR2 is YFSETQ.

The rearrangement joins TRBV11-3 to TRBJ2-1; the D is unclear. This CDR3 has 13 amino acids. The V end lost 6 bases, the J end lost 6 bases, and 12 bases lay between the germline ends. The germline V gene encodes CDR1 SGHNT and CDR2 YENEEA. CDR3 bases: TGTGCCAGCAGTTTGGCAACCTCCAATGAGCAGTTCTTC. This encodes CASSLATSNEQFF.

The chain combines TRBV30 with TRBJ2-4; 9 bases align to TRBD1. CDR1 GTSNPN and CDR2 SVGIG come from the germline V gene (reference sequence). Trimming took 3 bases from V and 6 from J; bases not matched to a gene: 12. This CDR3 has 16 amino acids. The CDR3 sequence: CAWRAVGTGRGNIQYF. The CDR3 nucleotides are TGTGCCTGGAGAGCGGTAGGGACAGGGCGGGGAAACATTCAGTACTTC.

The CDR3 region has the DNA TGTGCCAGCACAGGTCCATTGGGCCTGAGAGAGCAGTACTTC. It specifies CASTGPLGLREQYF. The chain combines TRBV21-1 with TRBJ2-7; the table's D call TRBD1 went unverified against the DNA. TRBV21-1 is given as a pseudogene. The length of the CDR3 is 14 residues.

This clone appeared a single time. The chain employs TRBV6-1 and TRBJ1-5; 8 bases line up with TRBD1. This CDR3 is 13 amino acids long. Trimming removed 8 bases from V and 10 bases from J; junction bases left unmatched: 10. CDR1 is MNHNS, CDR2 SASEGT, per germline. The CDR3 loop is CASQDRDLRPQHF. CDR3 DNA sequence: TGTGCCAGCCAGGACAGGGACCTTCGCCCCCAGCATTTT.

V and J are TRBV6-6 and TRBJ1-1, with D possibly being TRBD1 (6 bases). Germline V lookup: CDR1 MNHNY, CDR2 SVGAGI (reference sequence). There are 13 residues in the CDR3. V was cut by 7 bases and J by 3 bases, with 12 bases left in between. This CDR3 is CASIFRGDTEAFF. CDR3 DNA: TGTGCCAGCATTTTCAGGGGTGACACTGAAGCTTTCTTT.

This chain uses TRBV4-1 with TRBJ1-4; D remains unclear. The CDR3 consists of 16 residues. Germline-derived CDR1 and CDR2 are MGHRA and YSYEKL. The ends were cut back, 2 bases at V and 1 base at J, with 11 bases in the middle. CDR3 sequence (DNA): TGCGCCAGCAGCCAAACTAGCCACGTAACTAATGAAAAACTGTTTTTT. Amino acids: CASSQTSHVTNEKLFF.